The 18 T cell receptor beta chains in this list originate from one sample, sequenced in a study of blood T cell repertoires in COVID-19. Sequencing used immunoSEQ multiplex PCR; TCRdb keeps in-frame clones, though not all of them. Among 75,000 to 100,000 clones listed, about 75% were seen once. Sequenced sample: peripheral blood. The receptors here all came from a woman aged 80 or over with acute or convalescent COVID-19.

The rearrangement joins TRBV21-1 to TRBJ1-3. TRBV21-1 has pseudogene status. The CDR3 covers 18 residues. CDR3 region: CASRGENAGEGEANTIYF. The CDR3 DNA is TGTGCCAGCAGAGGGGAAAACGCGGGGGAGGGGGAGGCAAACACCATATATTTT.

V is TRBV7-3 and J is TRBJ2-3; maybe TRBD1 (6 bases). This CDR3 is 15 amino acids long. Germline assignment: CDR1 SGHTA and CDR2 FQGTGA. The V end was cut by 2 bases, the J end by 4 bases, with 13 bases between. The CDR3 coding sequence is TGTGCCAGCAGCTTAGGCTTGCCAGGGGCAGATACGCAGTATTTT. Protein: CASSLGLPGADTQYF. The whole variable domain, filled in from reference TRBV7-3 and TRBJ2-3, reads GAGVSQTPSNKVTEKGKYVELRCDPISGHTALYWYRQSLGQGPEFLIYFQGTGAADDSGLPNDRFFAVRPEGSVSTLKIQRTERGDSAVYLCASSLGLPGADTQYFGPGTRLTVL.

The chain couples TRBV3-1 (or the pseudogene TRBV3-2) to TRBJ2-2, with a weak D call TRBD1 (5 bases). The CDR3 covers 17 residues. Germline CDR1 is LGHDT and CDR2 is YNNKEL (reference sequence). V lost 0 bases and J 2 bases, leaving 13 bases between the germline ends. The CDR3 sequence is CASSQDKGQGNTGELFF. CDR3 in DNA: TGTGCCAGCAGCCAAGATAAGGGGCAGGGAAACACCGGGGAGCTGTTTTTT.

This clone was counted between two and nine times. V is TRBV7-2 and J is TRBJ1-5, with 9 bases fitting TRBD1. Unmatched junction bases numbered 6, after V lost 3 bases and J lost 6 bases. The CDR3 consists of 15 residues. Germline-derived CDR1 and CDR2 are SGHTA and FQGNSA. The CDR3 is CASSFGQGFSQPQHF. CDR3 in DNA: TGTGCCAGCAGCTTTGGACAGGGGTTTAGTCAGCCCCAGCATTTT.

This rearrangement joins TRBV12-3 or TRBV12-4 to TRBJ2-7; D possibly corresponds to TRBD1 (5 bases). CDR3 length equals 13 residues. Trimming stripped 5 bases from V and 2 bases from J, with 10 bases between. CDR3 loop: CASSEDSAYEQYF. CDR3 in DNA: TGTGCCAGCAGTGAAGACAGTGCCTACGAGCAGTACTTC.

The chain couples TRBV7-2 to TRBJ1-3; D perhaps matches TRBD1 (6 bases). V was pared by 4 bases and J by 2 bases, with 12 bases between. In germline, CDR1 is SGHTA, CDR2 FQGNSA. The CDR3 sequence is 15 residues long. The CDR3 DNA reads TGTGCCAGCAGCTCAGCCCGACAGGCTGGAAACACCATATATTTT. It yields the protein CASSSARQAGNTIYF.

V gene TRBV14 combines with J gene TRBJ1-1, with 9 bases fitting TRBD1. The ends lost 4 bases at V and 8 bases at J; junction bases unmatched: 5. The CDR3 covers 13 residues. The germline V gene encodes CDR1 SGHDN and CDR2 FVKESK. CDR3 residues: CASSLGQGIEAFF. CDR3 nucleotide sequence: TGTGCCAGCAGCCTCGGACAGGGGATAGAAGCTTTCTTT. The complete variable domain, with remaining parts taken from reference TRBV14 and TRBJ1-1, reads EAGVTQFPSHSVIEKGQTVTLRCDPISGHDNLYWYRRVMGKEIKFLLHFVKESKQDESGMPNNRFLAERTGGTYSTLKVQPAELEDSGVYFCASSLGQGIEAFFGQGTRLTVV.

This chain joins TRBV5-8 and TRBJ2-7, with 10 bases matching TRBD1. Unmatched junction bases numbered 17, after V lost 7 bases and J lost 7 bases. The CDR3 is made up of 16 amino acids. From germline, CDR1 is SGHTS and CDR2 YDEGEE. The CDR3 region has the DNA TGTGCCAGCCCGGCCCCTCCGGGACAGGGGTGGGAAGAGCAGTACTTC. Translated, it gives CASPAPPGQGWEEQYF.

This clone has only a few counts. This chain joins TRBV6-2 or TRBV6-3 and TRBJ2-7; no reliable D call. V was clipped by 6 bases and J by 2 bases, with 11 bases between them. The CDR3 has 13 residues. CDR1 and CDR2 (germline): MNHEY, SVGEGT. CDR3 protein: CASSRPEPYEQYF. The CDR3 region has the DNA TGTGCCAGCAGCCGTCCGGAGCCCTACGAGCAGTACTTC.

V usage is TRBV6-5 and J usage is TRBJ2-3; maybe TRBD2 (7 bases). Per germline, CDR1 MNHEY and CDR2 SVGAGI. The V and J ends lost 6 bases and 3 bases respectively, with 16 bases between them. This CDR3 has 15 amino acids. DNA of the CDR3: TGTGCCAGCAGGCACAGGGCCGGGGGGACAGATACGCAGTATTTT. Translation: CASRHRAGGTDTQYF.

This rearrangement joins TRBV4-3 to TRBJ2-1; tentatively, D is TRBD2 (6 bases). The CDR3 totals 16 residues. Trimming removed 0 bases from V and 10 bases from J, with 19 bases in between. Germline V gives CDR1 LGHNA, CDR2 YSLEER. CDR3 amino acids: CASSQDVGLGGREQFF. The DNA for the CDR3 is TGCGCCAGCAGCCAAGACGTGGGACTGGGGGGACGCGAGCAGTTCTTC.

The CDR3 DNA reads TGTGCCTGGAGAGGGGGCGGGAAGACCCAGTACTTC. Its translation: CAWRGGGKTQYF. The genes are TRBV30 and TRBJ2-5; D perhaps matches TRBD1 (7 bases). Trimming stripped 3 bases from V and 6 bases from J, with 11 bases between. Germline lookup yields CDR1 GTSNPN and CDR2 SVGIG (reference sequence). CDR3 length equals 12 residues.

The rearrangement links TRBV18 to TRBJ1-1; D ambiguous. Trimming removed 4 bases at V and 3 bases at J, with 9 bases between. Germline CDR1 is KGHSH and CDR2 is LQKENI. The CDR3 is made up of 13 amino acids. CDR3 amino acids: CASSRDTDTEAFF. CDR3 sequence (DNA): TGTGCCAGCTCACGAGACACTGACACTGAAGCTTTCTTT.

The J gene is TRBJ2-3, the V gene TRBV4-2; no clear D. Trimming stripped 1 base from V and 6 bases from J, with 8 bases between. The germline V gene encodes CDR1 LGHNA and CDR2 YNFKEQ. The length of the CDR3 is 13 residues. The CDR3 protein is CASSQVAGDTQYF. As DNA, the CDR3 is TGTGCCAGCAGCCAAGTGGCAGGCGATACGCAGTATTTT.

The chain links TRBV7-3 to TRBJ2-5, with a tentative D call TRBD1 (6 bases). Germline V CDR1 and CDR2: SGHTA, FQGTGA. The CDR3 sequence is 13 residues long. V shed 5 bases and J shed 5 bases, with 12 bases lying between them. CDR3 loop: CASSPTGSETQYF. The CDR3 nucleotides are TGTGCCAGCAGCCCTACAGGGAGCGAGACCCAGTACTTC.

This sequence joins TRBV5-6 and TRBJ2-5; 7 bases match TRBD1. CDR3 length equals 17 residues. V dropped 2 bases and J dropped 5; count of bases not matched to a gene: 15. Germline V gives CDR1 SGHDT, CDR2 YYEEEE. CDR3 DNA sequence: TGTGCCAGCAGCTTCCTGGACGAGGGGGCGTTTGGTGAGACCCAGTACTTC. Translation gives CASSFLDEGAFGETQYF. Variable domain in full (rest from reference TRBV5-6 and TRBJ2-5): DAGVTQSPTHLIKTRGQQVTLRCSPKSGHDTVSWYQQALGQGPQFIFQYYEEEERQRGNFPDRFSGHQFPNYSSELNVNALLLGDSALYLCASSFLDEGAFGETQYFGPGTRLLVL.

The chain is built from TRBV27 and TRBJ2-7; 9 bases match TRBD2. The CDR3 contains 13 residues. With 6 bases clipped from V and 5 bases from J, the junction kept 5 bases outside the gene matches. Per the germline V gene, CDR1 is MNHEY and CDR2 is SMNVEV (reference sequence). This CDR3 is CASRLAGSNEQYF. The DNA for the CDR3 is TGTGCCAGCAGGCTAGCGGGATCCAACGAGCAGTACTTC.

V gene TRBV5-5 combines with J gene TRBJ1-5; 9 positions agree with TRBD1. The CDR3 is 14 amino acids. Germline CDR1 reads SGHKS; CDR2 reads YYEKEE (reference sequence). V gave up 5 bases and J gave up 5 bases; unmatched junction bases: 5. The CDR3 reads CASSSGQGYQPQHF. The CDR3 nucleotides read TGTGCCAGCAGTTCAGGACAGGGGTATCAGCCCCAGCATTTT.